This TCR beta chain originates from a study of T-cell reconstitution after alpha-beta-depleted transplantation in children. This clonotype was seen only once. V lost 8 bases and J lost 6, with 11 bases in between. The CDR3 extends over 11 amino acids. From germline, CDR1 is DFQATT and CDR2 SNEGSKA (reference sequence). The TCRbeta library was prepared with unique molecular identifiers. One entry per CDR3 protein, called by TCRdb with MiXCR from the PCR reads. The repertoire holds around 480,000 distinct CDR3 sequences, with around a third as singletons. V usage is TRBV20-1 and J usage is TRBJ2-1; D unresolved. This clonotype was sampled from a human donor who donated a stem cell graft to a child with aplastic anemia. The starting material was PBMCs from the stem cell graft donor, obtained from the stem cell graft. CDR3 sequence reads: CSSLLGNEQFF. CDR3 in DNA: TGCAGTTCGCTATTGGGCAATGAGCAGTTCTTC.